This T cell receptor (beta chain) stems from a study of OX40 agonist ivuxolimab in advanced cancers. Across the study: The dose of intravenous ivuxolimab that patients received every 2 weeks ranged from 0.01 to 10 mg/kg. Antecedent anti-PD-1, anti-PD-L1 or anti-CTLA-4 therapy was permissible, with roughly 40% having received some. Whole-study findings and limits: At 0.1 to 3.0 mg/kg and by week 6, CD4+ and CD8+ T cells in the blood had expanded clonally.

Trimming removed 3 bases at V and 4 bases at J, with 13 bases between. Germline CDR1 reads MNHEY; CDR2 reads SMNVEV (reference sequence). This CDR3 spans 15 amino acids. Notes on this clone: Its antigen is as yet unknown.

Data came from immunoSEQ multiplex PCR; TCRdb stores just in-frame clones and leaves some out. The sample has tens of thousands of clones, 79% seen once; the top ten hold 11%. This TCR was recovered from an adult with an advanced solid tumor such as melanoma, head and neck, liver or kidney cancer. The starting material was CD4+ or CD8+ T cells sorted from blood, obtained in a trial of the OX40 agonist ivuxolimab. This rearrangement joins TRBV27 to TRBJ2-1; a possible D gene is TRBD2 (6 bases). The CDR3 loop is CASSLPAGRYNEQFF. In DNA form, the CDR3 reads TGTGCCAGCAGTTTGCCCGCCGGGAGATACAATGAGCAGTTCTTC.